Each of the 19 T cell receptor beta chains below was sequenced from the same sample in a study of blood T cell repertoires in COVID-19. Sequencing was performed with immunoSEQ multiplex PCR; in TCRdb, only in-frame clones are kept and a portion is missing. This table holds fewer than 300,000 clones, 70% to 85% found once. What was sequenced was peripheral blood. The receptors here all came from a human donor with COVID-19, enrolled during active disease. The donor label of this sample is uncertain.

The CDR3: CASSPWGGNTEAFF. The DNA for the CDR3 is TGTGCCAGCAGCCCGTGGGGGGGGAACACTGAAGCTTTCTTT. The chain employs TRBV28 and TRBJ1-1, with a weak D call TRBD1 (5 bases). V gave up 6 bases and J gave up 1 base, with 12 bases separating them. From germline, CDR1 is MDHEN and CDR2 SYDVKM. This CDR3 has 14 amino acids.

The chain has TRBV6-6 and TRBJ2-1; D may be TRBD2 (6 bases). Germline values: CDR1 MNHNY, CDR2 SVGAGI (reference sequence). This CDR3 contains 16 residues. V dropped 0 bases and J dropped 4 bases, with 13 bases sitting between them. Written as DNA, the CDR3 is TGTGCCAGCAGTTACTCGATATTGGGGGGTTACAATGAGCAGTTCTTC. Translating gives CASSYSILGGYNEQFF.

This CDR3 reads CASTPGRALNEQFF. The DNA of the CDR3 is TGTGCCAGTACCCCCGGGAGGGCCCTCAATGAGCAGTTCTTC. V usage is TRBV19 and J usage is TRBJ2-1; 8 bases are a match to TRBD2. Germline-derived CDR1 and CDR2 are LNHDA and SQIVND (reference sequence). The junction had 8 bases not matched to a gene; V was cut back by 7 bases and J by 6 bases. The CDR3 loop spans 14 amino acids. Using reference TRBV19 and TRBJ2-1 for the parts outside the CDR3, the full variable domain is DGGITQSPKYLFRKEGQNVTLSCEQNLNHDAMYWYRQDPGQGLRLIYYSQIVNDFQKGDIAEGYSVSREKKESFPLTVTSAQKNPTAFYLCASTPGRALNEQFFGPGTRLTVL.

The count of this clone is one. The V gene is TRBV25-1, the J gene TRBJ1-6, with D possibly matching TRBD1 (5 bases). The CDR3 extends over 15 amino acids. With 2 bases removed from V and 7 bases from J, the gap between germline ends came to 12 bases. Germline values: CDR1 MGHDK, CDR2 SYGVNS. In DNA, the CDR3 is TGTGCCAGCAGTGAAAATCTTGGGGGGAATTCACCCCTCCACTTT. Its protein product is CASSENLGGNSPLHF.

This clone came up a few times. The chain uses TRBV5-4 and TRBJ2-3; 10 bases line up with TRBD1. Losses at the gene ends were 9 bases for V and 2 bases for J; bases not matched to a gene: 6. Germline V gene data show CDR1 as SGHNT and CDR2 as YYREEE (reference sequence). The CDR3 has 14 residues. In DNA, the CDR3 is TGTGCCACCCGGGACAGGGGAAACACAGATACGCAGTATTTT. Its protein product is CATRDRGNTDTQYF. Combining the CDR3 with reference TRBV5-4 and TRBJ2-3 gives the whole variable domain ETGVTQSPTHLIKTRGQQVTLRCSSQSGHNTVSWYQQALGQGPQFIFQYYREEENGRGNFPPRFSGLQFPNYSSELNVNALELDDSALYLCATRDRGNTDTQYFGPGTRLTVL.

The chain is built from TRBV4-2 and TRBJ2-2, with D possibly being TRBD1 (6 bases). This CDR3 spans 15 amino acids. V was trimmed by 0 bases and J by 7 bases, leaving 12 bases between them. From germline, CDR1 is LGHNA and CDR2 YNFKEQ. In DNA, the CDR3 is TGTGCCAGCAGCCAAGAGGCAGGGGCGCACGGGGAGCTGTTTTTT. Translation: CASSQEAGAHGELFF.

The chain recombines TRBV27 with TRBJ1-1; perhaps TRBD1 as D (6 bases). The length of the CDR3 is 13 residues. The V end lost 0 bases, the J end lost 9 bases, and 11 bases lay between the germline ends. CDR1 is MNHEY and CDR2 is SMNVEV in the germline V gene (reference sequence). The CDR3 is CASSLSRGGQAFF. CDR3 nucleotides: TGTGCCAGCAGTTTATCGCGGGGGGGCCAAGCTTTCTTT.

This chain joins TRBV3-1 (or the pseudogene TRBV3-2) and TRBJ1-3; possible D gene TRBD1, 5 bases. This CDR3 has 17 residues. V was trimmed by 0 bases and J by 4 bases, leaving 16 bases between them. Looked up from germline, CDR1 is LGHDT and CDR2 is YNNKEL (reference sequence). The CDR3: CASSQDQGTPRGNTIYF. Here the CDR3 DNA reads TGTGCCAGCAGCCAAGATCAGGGTACACCAAGGGGAAACACCATATATTTT.

J is TRBJ1-5 and V is TRBV30; weak D call: TRBD1 (5 bases). The V end was cut by 0 bases, the J end by 7 bases, with 16 bases between. Germline-derived CDR1 and CDR2 are GTSNPN and SVGIG (reference sequence). The CDR3 contains 15 residues. As DNA, the CDR3 is TGTGCCTGGAGTGTACTAAAGGGGTCTGGCCAGCCCCAGCATTTT. Translating gives CAWSVLKGSGQPQHF.

The chain uses TRBV6-5 and TRBJ1-6; 7 nucleotides align to TRBD1. The CDR3 is 14 amino acids. V dropped 2 bases and J dropped 9; count of bases not matched to a gene: 4. Germline CDR1 MNHEY, CDR2 SVGAGI. The CDR3 loop is CASSYDRERSPLHF. The CDR3 region has the DNA TGTGCCAGCAGTTACGACAGGGAGCGTTCACCCCTCCACTTT.

The genes are TRBV21-1 and TRBJ1-5; no DNA check was done on the table's D call, TRBD1. TRBV21-1 is designated a pseudogene. The CDR3 runs 17 residues. The CDR3 DNA follows: TGTGCCAGCAGCAAAGCGCAGGCAGATACTGGCAATCAGCCCCAGCATTTT. Amino acids: CASSKAQADTGNQPQHF.

The chain is built from TRBV2 and TRBJ2-2; TRBD2 might be the D (6 bases). The CDR3 totals 15 residues. V dropped 1 base and J dropped 3 bases, with 9 bases sitting between them. Germline-derived CDR1 and CDR2 are SNHLY and FYNNEI. Here the CDR3 reads CASSEERVDTGELFF. In nucleotides, the CDR3 is TGTGCCAGCAGTGAAGAGCGGGTGGACACCGGGGAGCTGTTTTTT.

The genes are TRBV7-9 and TRBJ2-7; 10 bases fit TRBD2. The CDR3 length is 17 residues. The ends lost 1 base at V and 2 bases at J; junction bases unmatched: 8. In germline, CDR1 is SEHNR, CDR2 FQNEAQ (reference sequence). The CDR3 loop is CASSLGLAGEGTYEQYF. CDR3 nucleotides: TGTGCCAGCAGCTTAGGGCTAGCGGGAGAGGGCACCTACGAGCAGTACTTC.

The chain joins TRBV7-9 to TRBJ1-4; TRBD1 might be the D (5 bases). The germline V and J ends were trimmed by 5 bases and 2 bases, with 12 bases remaining between them. This CDR3 has 15 amino acids. CDR1 and CDR2 (germline): SEHNR, FQNEAQ (reference sequence). In DNA, the CDR3 is TGTGCCAGCAGCCCCAGCCGGGGGACTAATGAAAAACTGTTTTTT. Residues: CASSPSRGTNEKLFF.

This chain connects TRBV5-1 to TRBJ2-5, with D perhaps matching TRBD1 (5 bases). V was trimmed by 1 base and J by 8 bases, leaving 15 bases between them. CDR3 size: 14 residues. Germline V gene data show CDR1 as SGHRS and CDR2 as YFSETQ. Here the CDR3 reads CASSLRAGSGTQYF. CDR3 DNA sequence: TGCGCCAGCAGCTTGCGCGCAGGGTCCGGCACCCAGTACTTC. Looking up the rest from reference TRBV5-1 and TRBJ2-5 gives the full variable domain: KAGVTQTPRYLIKTRGQQVTLSCSPISGHRSVSWYQQTPGQGLQFLFEYFSETQRNKGNFPGRFSGRQFSNSRSEMNVSTLELGDSALYLCASSLRAGSGTQYFGPGTRLLVL.

The chain combines TRBV6-2 or TRBV6-3 with TRBJ1-1; a possible D gene is TRBD1 (6 bases). The CDR3 spans 15 residues. Germline V gives CDR1 MNHEY, CDR2 SVGEGT. V was cut by 5 bases and J by 0 bases, with 13 bases left in between. This CDR3 is CASSRRTALNTEAFF. DNA of the CDR3: TGTGCCAGCAGTCGTAGGACAGCCTTGAACACTGAAGCTTTCTTT.

The gene calls are TRBV10-3 and TRBJ2-5; 13 bases are a match to TRBD2. The ends lost 8 bases at V and 1 base at J; junction bases unmatched: 1. This CDR3 has 14 amino acids. Germline V gene data show CDR1 as ENHRY and CDR2 as SYGVKD. The CDR3 DNA is TGTGCCATCGGACTAGCGGGAGCCCAAGAGACCCAGTACTTC. This sequence encodes CAIGLAGAQETQYF.

V usage is TRBV19 and J usage is TRBJ2-1; 8 nucleotides agree with TRBD2. The CDR3 extends over 15 amino acids. The germline V gene encodes CDR1 LNHDA and CDR2 SQIVND (reference sequence). Losses at the gene ends were 5 bases for V and 9 bases for J; bases not matched to a gene: 12. CDR3 sequence reads: CASSSSSGRASEQFF. CDR3 nucleotides: TGTGCCAGTAGTTCTTCCAGCGGGAGAGCAAGTGAGCAGTTCTTC.

V usage is TRBV2 and J usage is TRBJ1-2; 9 bases line up with TRBD1. This CDR3 contains 14 residues. Germline V gene lookup returns CDR1 SNHLY and CDR2 FYNNEI. The V gene end was trimmed by 5 bases and the J gene end by 2 bases; junction bases not matched to a gene: 3. For the CDR3, the DNA is TGTGCCAGCAGTCCGGACAGGGGAAACTATGGCTACACCTTC. Encoded protein: CASSPDRGNYGYTF.